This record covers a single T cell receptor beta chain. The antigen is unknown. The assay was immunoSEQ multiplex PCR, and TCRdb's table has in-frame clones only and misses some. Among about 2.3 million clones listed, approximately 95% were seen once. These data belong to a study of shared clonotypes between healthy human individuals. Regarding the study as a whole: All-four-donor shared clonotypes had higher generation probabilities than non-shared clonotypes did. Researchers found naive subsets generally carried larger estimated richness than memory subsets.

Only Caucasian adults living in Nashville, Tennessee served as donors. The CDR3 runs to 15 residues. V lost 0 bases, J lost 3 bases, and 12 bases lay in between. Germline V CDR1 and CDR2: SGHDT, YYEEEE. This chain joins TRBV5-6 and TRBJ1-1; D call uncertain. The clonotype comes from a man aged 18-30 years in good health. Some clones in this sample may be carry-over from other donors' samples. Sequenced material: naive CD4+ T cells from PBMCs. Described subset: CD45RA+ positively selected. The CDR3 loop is CASSLGRQPDTEAFF. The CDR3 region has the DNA TGTGCCAGCAGCTTGGGGCGGCAGCCAGACACTGAAGCTTTCTTT. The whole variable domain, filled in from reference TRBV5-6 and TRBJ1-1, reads DAGVTQSPTHLIKTRGQQVTLRCSPKSGHDTVSWYQQALGQGPQFIFQYYEEEERQRGNFPDRFSGHQFPNYSSELNVNALLLGDSALYLCASSLGRQPDTEAFFGQGTRLTVV.